The 18 T cell receptor beta chains reported below all come from one sample, sequenced in a study of shared clonotypes between healthy human individuals. Clones were read by immunoSEQ multiplex PCR, and TCRdb kept only the in-frame ones, dropping some. The table lists approximately 620,000 clones, almost 97% of them singletons. Sequencing input: naive CD4+ T cells sorted from blood. As for subset: CD45RA+ positively selected. The receptor source for this set is a woman aged 25 to 45 in good health.

The chain has TRBV5-1 and TRBJ2-3, with 7 bases lining up with TRBD2. From germline, CDR1 is SGHRS and CDR2 YFSETQ. The length of the CDR3 is 18 residues. V trimming: 3 bases; J trimming: 6 bases; junction bases outside the gene matches: 19. CDR3 protein: CASSSQVGLAGLSDTQYF. Here the CDR3 DNA reads TGCGCCAGCAGCTCCCAAGTCGGTCTTGCGGGACTATCGGATACGCAGTATTTT. Filled out from reference TRBV5-1 and TRBJ2-3, the complete variable domain reads KAGVTQTPRYLIKTRGQQVTLSCSPISGHRSVSWYQQTPGQGLQFLFEYFSETQRNKGNFPGRFSGRQFSNSRSEMNVSTLELGDSALYLCASSSQVGLAGLSDTQYFGPGTRLTVL.

Turning to this clone: Other nucleotide sequences from this sample produce the same CDR3. This chain uses TRBV27 with TRBJ2-7; 8 bases match TRBD1. V shed 3 bases and J 4 bases; nucleotides not matched to a gene: 2. This CDR3 is built from 13 residues. The germline CDR1 and CDR2 sequences are MNHEY and SMNVEV (reference sequence). The CDR3 loop is CASSFNRGYEQYF. In DNA, the CDR3 is TGTGCCAGCAGTTTTAACAGGGGGTACGAGCAGTACTTC.

In DNA form, the CDR3 reads TGTGCCAGCAGTGAGCCTTCGGACAGGGGTCATAGCAATCAGCCCCAGCATTTT. Protein product: CASSEPSDRGHSNQPQHF. The chain employs TRBV25-1 and TRBJ1-5, with 9 bases that match TRBD1. Germline V gives CDR1 MGHDK, CDR2 SYGVNS. CDR3 length: 18 amino acids. The V segment lost 3 bases and the J segment 0 bases; nucleotides outside the gene matches: 9.

The rearrangement joins TRBV7-2 to TRBJ2-7, with 7 bases aligning to TRBD2. CDR3 length: 13 amino acids. Trimming at V came to 5 bases and at J to 3 bases, leaving 4 bases not matched to a gene. Germline V gene data show CDR1 as SGHTA and CDR2 as FQGNSA. The CDR3, as DNA: TGTGCCAGCAGCCGGACTAGGATCTACGAGCAGTACTTC. Its protein is CASSRTRIYEQYF.

J is TRBJ1-4 and V is TRBV27, with D unclear. This CDR3 is built from 15 residues. Germline values: CDR1 MNHEY, CDR2 SMNVEV (reference sequence). Trimming took off 2 bases at V and 0 bases at J, with 7 bases between the two ends. Written as DNA, the CDR3 is TGTGCCAGCAGTTTAGTGGGAGCAACTAATGAAAAACTGTTTTTT. Translation: CASSLVGATNEKLFF.

The chain carries TRBV10-3 and TRBJ1-2; D perhaps matches TRBD1 (5 bases). V gave up 2 bases and J gave up 4 bases, with 11 bases separating them. The CDR3 loop spans 14 amino acids. The germline gives CDR1 ENHRY, CDR2 SYGVKD. CDR3 region: CAISEGEGIYGYTF. As DNA, the CDR3 is TGTGCCATCAGTGAGGGGGAGGGGATCTATGGCTACACCTTC.

The V call is TRBV29-1, the J call TRBJ2-2; D might be TRBD2 (6 bases). Trimming took 4 bases from V and 7 from J, leaving 10 bases between them. The CDR3 consists of 12 residues. Germline CDR1 is SQVTM and CDR2 is ANQGSEA. The CDR3 sequence: CSVAGSGGELFF. As DNA, the CDR3 is TGCAGCGTTGCCGGGAGCGGCGGGGAGCTGTTTTTT.

As for this clone: In the same sample, other DNA sequences code for this CDR3. V usage is TRBV6-1 and J usage is TRBJ2-7, with TRBD1 identical over 8 bases. The CDR3 consists of 14 residues. V shed 6 bases and J 0 bases; nucleotides not matched to a gene: 4. Germline CDR1 MNHNS, CDR2 SASEGT. DNA for the CDR3: TGTGCCAGCAGCCGGACAGGGTCCTCCTACGAGCAGTACTTC. This gives the protein CASSRTGSSYEQYF.

The V gene is TRBV5-1, the J gene TRBJ1-1, with D possibly TRBD1 on 6 matching bases. CDR3 length equals 15 residues. Trimming shortened V by 3 bases and J by 1 base, and 13 bases separated the two germline ends. CDR1 is SGHRS, CDR2 YFSETQ, per germline. This chain's CDR3 is CASSYGDTSNTEAFF. CDR3 bases: TGCGCCAGCAGCTACGGGGACACTTCGAACACTGAAGCTTTCTTT. Full variable domain (missing parts from reference TRBV5-1 and TRBJ1-1): KAGVTQTPRYLIKTRGQQVTLSCSPISGHRSVSWYQQTPGQGLQFLFEYFSETQRNKGNFPGRFSGRQFSNSRSEMNVSTLELGDSALYLCASSYGDTSNTEAFFGQGTRLTVV.

The rearrangement joins TRBV4-2 to TRBJ2-1, with TRBD2 matching over 7 bases. V was clipped by 3 bases and J by 10 bases; unmatched bases: 18. The germline gives CDR1 LGHNA, CDR2 YNFKEQ. The CDR3 has 17 residues. In nucleotides, the CDR3 is TGTGCCAGCAGCCAGGGGAGGGGAGTACTGTCGCGAGACGAGCAGTTCTTC. The encoded protein is CASSQGRGVLSRDEQFF.

The chain employs TRBV5-5 and TRBJ2-3; D not certain. This CDR3 has 15 amino acids. Trimming removed 1 base from V and 1 base from J, with 10 bases in between. Germline-derived CDR1 and CDR2 are SGHKS and YYEKEE (reference sequence). The CDR3 spells CASSLLGSRTDTQYF. In DNA, the CDR3 is TGTGCCAGCAGCTTGCTAGGATCCCGCACAGATACGCAGTATTTT.

The chain is built from TRBV4-1 and TRBJ2-2; unclear D gene. Trimming shortened V by 1 base and J by 5 bases, and 2 bases separated the two germline ends. Germline values: CDR1 MGHRA, CDR2 YSYEKL. This CDR3 comprises 12 residues. CDR3 DNA sequence: TGCGCCAGCAGCCAAGTTACCGGGGAGCTGTTTTTT. As protein: CASSQVTGELFF.

The chain joins TRBV5-1 to TRBJ2-5, with a tentative D call TRBD2 (6 bases). The V end lost 3 bases, the J end lost 1 base, and 10 bases lay between the germline ends. CDR3 length: 14 amino acids. Germline V CDR1 and CDR2: SGHRS, YFSETQ. CDR3 DNA: TGCGCCAGCAGCTCGGGACTGGGCCAAGAGACCCAGTACTTC. Amino acids: CASSSGLGQETQYF.

This CDR3 reads CASKRPLAASYEQYF. CDR3 in DNA: TGTGCCAGCAAACGGCCACTAGCGGCCTCCTACGAGCAGTACTTC. The chain couples TRBV6-1 to TRBJ2-7, with 8 bases fitting TRBD2. Germline lookup yields CDR1 MNHNS and CDR2 SASEGT. The ends lost 7 bases at V and 0 bases at J; junction bases unmatched: 8. The CDR3 totals 15 residues.

The J gene is TRBJ2-2, the V gene TRBV5-1, with 9 bases matching TRBD2. CDR3 length: 16 residues. J gave up 2 bases and V 0 bases, and 2 bases lay outside the gene matches. CDR1 is SGHRS, CDR2 YFSETQ, per germline. The CDR3, as DNA: TGCGCCAGCAGCTTGGGTAGCGGGAGTAACACCGGGGAGCTGTTTTTT. Translated: CASSLGSGSNTGELFF.

The gene calls are TRBV19 and TRBJ1-1; 7 nucleotides agree with TRBD1. Germline CDR1 and CDR2: LNHDA and SQIVND (reference sequence). V lost 7 bases, J lost 3 bases, and 11 bases stayed unmatched. The CDR3 contains 15 residues. The CDR3 bases are TGTGCCAGTATTCGAAAGACGACAGGGTACACTGAAGCTTTCTTT. Its protein is CASIRKTTGYTEAFF.

The chain couples TRBV29-1 to TRBJ2-3; D is perhaps TRBD2 (6 bases). Germline-derived CDR1 and CDR2 are SQVTM and ANQGSEA. This CDR3 is built from 14 residues. Between the trimmed V and J ends, which lost 3 bases and 0 bases, there was a span of 10 bases. CDR3 loop: CSVDRRGSTDTQYF. The CDR3 DNA reads TGCAGCGTTGACAGGCGGGGTAGCACAGATACGCAGTATTTT.

The V gene is TRBV29-1, the J gene TRBJ2-1, with D perhaps being TRBD1 or TRBD2 (5 bases each). The V end lost 4 bases, the J end lost 10 bases, and 17 bases lay between the germline ends. The CDR3 length is 13 residues. Germline loops: CDR1 SQVTM, CDR2 ANQGSEA. CDR3 DNA sequence: TGCAGCGTTGCTGAGCCGGGGCCTGGGGAGCAGTTCTTC. Translated, it gives CSVAEPGPGEQFF.